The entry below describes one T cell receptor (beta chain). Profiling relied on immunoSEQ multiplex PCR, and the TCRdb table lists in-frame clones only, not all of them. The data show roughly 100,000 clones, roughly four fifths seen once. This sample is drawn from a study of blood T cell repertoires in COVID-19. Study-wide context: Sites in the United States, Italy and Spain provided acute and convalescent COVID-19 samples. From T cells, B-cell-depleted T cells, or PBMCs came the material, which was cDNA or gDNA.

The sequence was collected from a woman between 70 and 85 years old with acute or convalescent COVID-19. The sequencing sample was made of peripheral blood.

The CDR3 reads CASRTGISVEPQHF. For the CDR3, the DNA is TGTGCCAGCAGGACAGGGATATCGGTGGAGCCCCAGCATTTT. This chain joins TRBV6-5 and TRBJ1-5; 7 bases fit TRBD1. This CDR3 has 14 amino acids. The trim removed 6 bases at V and 8 bases at J, leaving 10 bases unmatched. CDR1 and CDR2 (germline): MNHEY, SVGAGI.